A single sample is the source of the 9 T cell receptor beta chains below, sequenced in a study of shared clonotypes between healthy human individuals. Only in-frame clones appear in the TCRdb table, and some are missing; sequencing was by immunoSEQ multiplex PCR. This table holds a few million clones, less than 95% found once. The sequencing sample was made of naive CD4+ T cells from PBMCs. This sample's subset: CD45RA+ positively selected. The receptor set was obtained from a man between 18 and 35 years old in good health. Some clones in this sample may be carry-over from other donors' samples.

V gene TRBV6-1 combines with J gene TRBJ2-7; the D gene is possibly TRBD2 (6 bases). This CDR3 is 15 amino acids long. Germline loops: CDR1 MNHNS, CDR2 SASEGT. The V and J ends lost 7 bases and 3 bases respectively, with 19 bases between them. CDR3 loop: CASTRGGGSYYEQYF. Written as DNA, the CDR3 is TGTGCCAGCACCCGAGGCGGAGGGTCTTACTACGAGCAGTACTTC.

The chain combines TRBV5-4 with TRBJ1-3, with a possible D match to TRBD1 (6 bases). Germline CDR1 SGHNT, CDR2 YYREEE (reference sequence). V was clipped by 0 bases and J by 4 bases, with 11 bases between them. CDR3 size: 15 residues. The CDR3 loop reads CASSLEGVGGNTIYF. CDR3 sequence (DNA): TGTGCCAGCAGCTTGGAGGGGGTGGGCGGAAACACCATATATTTT.

The chain recombines TRBV6-6 with TRBJ2-3, with 8 bases that match TRBD2. V shed 8 bases, J shed 1 base, and the junction held 8 bases outside the gene matches. The CDR3 covers 15 residues. Germline CDR1 and CDR2: MNHNY and SVGAGI (reference sequence). The CDR3 DNA sequence: TGTGCCAGCCTTCGAGCGGGAGATGGCACAGATACGCAGTATTTT. Protein sequence: CASLRAGDGTDTQYF.

The chain couples TRBV5-1 to TRBJ2-3, with no clear D. Between the trimmed V and J ends, which lost 0 bases and 6 bases, there was a span of 11 bases. This CDR3 region has 14 residues. Per germline, CDR1 SGHRS and CDR2 YFSETQ. The chain's CDR3 is CASSLVHGRDTQYF. The DNA for the CDR3 is TGCGCCAGCAGCTTGGTTCACGGTCGCGATACGCAGTATTTT.

The rearrangement joins TRBV5-1 to TRBJ1-5, with D possibly being TRBD1 (5 bases). The germline V gene has CDR1 SGHRS and CDR2 YFSETQ. The CDR3 length is 14 residues. Trimming pared 0 bases from V and 5 bases from J, leaving 9 bases between. The chain's CDR3 is CASSLGGTHQPQHF. The CDR3 nucleotides are TGCGCCAGCAGCTTGGGGGGGACTCATCAGCCCCAGCATTTT.

On this clone itself: The same CDR3 also results from other DNA sequences found in this sample. This sequence joins TRBV5-1 and TRBJ2-3, with 9 bases lining up with TRBD1. Germline values: CDR1 SGHRS, CDR2 YFSETQ. J gave up 6 bases and V 4 bases, and 6 bases lay outside the gene matches. The CDR3 runs to 14 residues. The CDR3: CASSLQGATDTQYF. CDR3 DNA: TGCGCCAGCAGCCTACAGGGGGCCACGGATACGCAGTATTTT.

The CDR3 sequence is CAISAPTSGKLSSYNEQFF. The CDR3 bases are TGTGCCATCAGTGCCCCGACTAGCGGGAAATTGAGCTCCTACAATGAGCAGTTCTTC. This chain connects TRBV10-3 to TRBJ2-1; 11 bases match TRBD2. The length of the CDR3 is 19 residues. Germline V gene lookup returns CDR1 ENHRY and CDR2 SYGVKD. Unmatched junction bases numbered 11, after V lost 4 bases and J lost 0 bases.

J is TRBJ2-1 and V is TRBV30; unclear D gene. The germline gives CDR1 GTSNPN, CDR2 SVGIG (reference sequence). Between the trimmed V and J ends, which lost 1 base and 6 bases, there was a span of 7 bases. The CDR3 has 12 residues. The CDR3 region has the DNA TGTGCCTGGAGTGACAGCGCCAATGAGCAGTTCTTC. Its translation is CAWSDSANEQFF.

The chain combines TRBV11-1 with TRBJ1-1; D not resolved. Deletions cut 5 bases from V and 0 bases from J, with 7 bases between. Germline V gene lookup returns CDR1 SGHAT and CDR2 FQDESV (reference sequence). The CDR3 extends over 13 amino acids. The CDR3 sequence is CASSPTMNTEAFF. The CDR3 nucleotides are TGTGCCAGCAGCCCCACAATGAACACTGAAGCTTTCTTT.